This paragraph reports one T cell receptor beta chain. No antigen is known for it. The data are from a study of shared clonotypes between healthy human individuals. Study findings and constraints: Clonotype sharing across several donors was observed for 5% to 6.5% of naive CD4 clonotypes.

The donors, all of them Caucasian adults, lived in Nashville, Tennessee. The protocol was immunoSEQ multiplex PCR, while the TCRdb copy is restricted to in-frame clones and leaves out a portion. Among a few million clones listed, just over 90% were seen once. V lost 6 bases, J lost 0 bases, and 12 bases lay in between. Germline lookup yields CDR1 MNHNS and CDR2 SASEGT. There are 14 residues in the CDR3. The specimen sequenced was naive CD4+ T cells sorted from blood. The subset was: CD45RA+ positively selected. This chain joins TRBV6-1 and TRBJ2-7; no definite D call. This clonotype was sampled from a man aged 18 to 29 in good health. The CDR3 DNA follows: TGTGCCAGCAGGGATACTCGTAGCTCCTACGAGCAGTACTTC. Translation: CASRDTRSSYEQYF.